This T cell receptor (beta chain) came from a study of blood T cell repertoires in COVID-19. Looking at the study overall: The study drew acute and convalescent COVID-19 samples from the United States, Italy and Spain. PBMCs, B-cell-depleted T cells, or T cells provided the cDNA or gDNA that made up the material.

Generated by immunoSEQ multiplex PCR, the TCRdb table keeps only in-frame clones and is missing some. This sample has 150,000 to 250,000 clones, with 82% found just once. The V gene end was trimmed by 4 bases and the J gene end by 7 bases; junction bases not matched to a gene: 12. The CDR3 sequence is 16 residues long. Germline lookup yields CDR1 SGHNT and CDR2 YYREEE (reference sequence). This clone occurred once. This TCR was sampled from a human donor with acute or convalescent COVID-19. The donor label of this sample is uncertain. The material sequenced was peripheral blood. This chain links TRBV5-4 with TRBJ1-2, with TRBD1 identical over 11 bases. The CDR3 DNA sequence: TGTGCCAGCAGCAGATTTGAAGGACAGGGGGCCGGTGGCTACACCTTC. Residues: CASSRFEGQGAGGYTF.